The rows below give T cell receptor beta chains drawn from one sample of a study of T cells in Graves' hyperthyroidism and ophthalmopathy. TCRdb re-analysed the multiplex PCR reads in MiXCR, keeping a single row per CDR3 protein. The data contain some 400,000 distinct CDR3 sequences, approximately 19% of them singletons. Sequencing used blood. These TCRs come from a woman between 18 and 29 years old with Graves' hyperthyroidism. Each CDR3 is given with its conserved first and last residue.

cdr3_aa: CASSQGSGNTEAFF; v_call: TRBV4-1; cdr3_length: 14
cdr3_aa: CASSLGRDRGVRGYTF; v_call: TRBV11-2; cdr3_length: 16
cdr3_aa: CAISESLVGYEQYF; v_call: TRBV10-3; cdr3_length: 14
cdr3_aa: CASKTSGDTGELFF; v_call: TRBV11-2; cdr3_length: 14
cdr3_aa: CASSSSPDRGYGYTF; v_call: TRBV4-1; cdr3_length: 15
cdr3_aa: CASSFFGSTYEQYF; v_call: TRBV12-3/TRBV12-4; cdr3_length: 14
cdr3_aa: CAISESGQGDSPLHF; v_call: TRBV10-3; cdr3_length: 15
cdr3_aa: CSVVELMGLGYTF; v_call: TRBV29-1; cdr3_length: 13
cdr3_aa: CASSLRTIKITGELFF; v_call: TRBV5-1; cdr3_length: 16
cdr3_aa: CASDTPTSGGSSYNEQFF; v_call: TRBV12-3/TRBV12-4; cdr3_length: 18
cdr3_aa: CASSAGPRSGNTIYF; v_call: TRBV9; cdr3_length: 15
cdr3_aa: CASKGGRGNEKLFF; v_call: TRBV5-1; cdr3_length: 14
cdr3_aa: CASSIRAPWEPQHF; v_call: TRBV6-1; cdr3_length: 14
cdr3_aa: CASRENEQYF; v_call: TRBV2; cdr3_length: 10
cdr3_aa: CSGATGNTIYF; v_call: TRBV29-1; cdr3_length: 11
cdr3_aa: CASSRPGAGELFF; v_call: TRBV28; cdr3_length: 13
cdr3_aa: CASSLDLGETQYF; v_call: TRBV11-2; cdr3_length: 13
cdr3_aa: CASSPDRISTGELFF; v_call: TRBV11-2; cdr3_length: 15
cdr3_aa: CASSPLATNRFQETQYF; v_call: TRBV28; cdr3_length: 17
cdr3_aa: CASSLWGAGGYTF; v_call: TRBV7-2; cdr3_length: 13
cdr3_aa: CSARVAGGHSGANVLTF; v_call: TRBV20-1; cdr3_length: 17
cdr3_aa: CASSRAGQVYGYTF; v_call: TRBV3-1; cdr3_length: 14
cdr3_aa: CASSHGPWTPPGEQYF; v_call: TRBV4-1; cdr3_length: 16
cdr3_aa: CASSLQGSANGYTF; v_call: TRBV11-2; cdr3_length: 14
cdr3_aa: CASSYSSAGGAWGEAFF; v_call: TRBV6-5; cdr3_length: 17
cdr3_aa: CASSLGRSGYTF; v_call: TRBV12-3/TRBV12-4; cdr3_length: 12
cdr3_aa: CAWSTGTGPLPLHF; v_call: TRBV30; cdr3_length: 14
cdr3_aa: CASSDRQGVGAIQYF; v_call: TRBV10-1; cdr3_length: 15
cdr3_aa: CSVRGGTSYEQYF; v_call: TRBV29-1; cdr3_length: 13
cdr3_aa: CASAEDPSSYNSPLHF; v_call: TRBV9; cdr3_length: 16
cdr3_aa: CASSLEGNWETQYF; v_call: TRBV5-1; cdr3_length: 14
cdr3_aa: CASSRPGQAPNSPLHF; v_call: TRBV6-1; cdr3_length: 16
cdr3_aa: CSARGHEAFF; v_call: TRBV20-1; cdr3_length: 10
cdr3_aa: CASSRSGRNTEAFF; v_call: TRBV7-2; cdr3_length: 14
cdr3_aa: CASSMSSTEQYF; v_call: TRBV7-8; cdr3_length: 12
cdr3_aa: CASTTRDIYNSPLHF; v_call: TRBV6-2/TRBV6-3; cdr3_length: 15
cdr3_aa: CASSLVAKPYEQYF; v_call: TRBV5-1; cdr3_length: 14
cdr3_aa: CASPQSSGNTIYF; v_call: TRBV2; cdr3_length: 13
cdr3_aa: CASKEGMAGNTIYF; v_call: TRBV28; cdr3_length: 14
cdr3_aa: CASSTPSGIPTGELFF; v_call: TRBV6-1; cdr3_length: 16
cdr3_aa: CASSSPPDREGEQYF; v_call: TRBV28; cdr3_length: 15
cdr3_aa: CASSYLGALKLGATEAFF; v_call: TRBV6-2/TRBV6-3; cdr3_length: 18
cdr3_aa: CASNNDRDFSYGYTF; v_call: TRBV6-1; cdr3_length: 15